This entry concerns a single T cell receptor (beta chain). Its antigen remains unknown. Germline V CDR1 and CDR2: LNHDA, SQIVND (reference sequence). With V trimmed by 2 bases and J by 6 bases, 7 bases remained unmatched. This CDR3 spans 15 amino acids. This sample was included in a study of shared clonotypes between healthy human individuals. Overall study context: Each donor contributed plates that comprised three CD4 naive, three CD4 memory, two CD8 naive and one CD8 memory.

Some clones are missing from TCRdb's copy, which holds only in-frame ones; the method was immunoSEQ multiplex PCR. Counted here are roughly 2.2 million clones, under 95% occurring once; the ten biggest clones make up 0.37%. Points from the study as a whole: Non-shared clonotypes displayed generation probabilities falling below those of clonotypes present in all four donors.

The chain employs TRBV19 and TRBJ1-5, with TRBD1 identical over 7 bases. Material: naive CD4+ T cells from PBMCs. Subset defined: CD45RA+ positively selected. The sequence came from a man younger than 35 in good health. Some clones in this sample may be carry-over from other donors' samples. CDR3 in DNA: TGTGCCAGTAGTATAATGGGCAGGGGGATTCAGCCCCAGCATTTT. Residues: CASSIMGRGIQPQHF.